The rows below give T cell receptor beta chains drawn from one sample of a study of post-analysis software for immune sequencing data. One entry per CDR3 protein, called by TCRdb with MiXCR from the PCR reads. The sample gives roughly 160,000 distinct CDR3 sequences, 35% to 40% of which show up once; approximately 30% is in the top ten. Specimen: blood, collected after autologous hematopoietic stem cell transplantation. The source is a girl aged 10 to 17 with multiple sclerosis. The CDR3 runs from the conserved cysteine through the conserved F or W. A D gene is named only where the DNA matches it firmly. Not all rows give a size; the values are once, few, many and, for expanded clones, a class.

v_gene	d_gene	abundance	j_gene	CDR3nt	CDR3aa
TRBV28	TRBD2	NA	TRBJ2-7	TGTGCCAGCAGTCCGTTGACTAGCGGGTGGTACGAGCAGTACTTC	CASSPLTSGWYEQYF
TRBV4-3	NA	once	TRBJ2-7	TGCGCCAGCAGCCAAGATGCTCGACAGCAGAATCCCTACGAGCAGTACTTC	CASSQDARQQNPYEQYF
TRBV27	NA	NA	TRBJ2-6	TGTGCCACGAACCACTTCCCTCGGGCCAACGTCCTGACTTTC	CATNHFPRANVLTF
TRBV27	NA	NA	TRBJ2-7	TGTGCCAGCAGCACCTCGGCGGGACACTCCTACGAGCAGTACTTC	CASSTSAGHSYEQYF
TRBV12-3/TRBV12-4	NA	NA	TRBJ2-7	TGTGCCAGCAGTTCCCCTCAATACTCCTACGAGCAGTACTTC	CASSSPQYSYEQYF
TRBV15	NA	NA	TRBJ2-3	TGTGCCACCAGCAGAGTCCCCCTGGATACGCAGTATTTT	CATSRVPLDTQYF
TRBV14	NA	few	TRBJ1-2	TGTGCCAGCAGCCACGGACAGTTAACGTATGGCTACACCTTC	CASSHGQLTYGYTF
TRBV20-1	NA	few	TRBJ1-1	TGCAGTGCTGGCACTAGGGAGCAACATCTTGAAGCTTTCTTT	CSAGTREQHLEAFF
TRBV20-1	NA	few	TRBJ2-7	TGCAGTGCTAGAGATCTATTAGTACCCGACGAGCAGTACTTC	CSARDLLVPDEQYF
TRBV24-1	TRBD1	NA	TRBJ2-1	TGTGCCACCAGTGATTCCGGGACAGGGGTTTATGAGCAGTTCTTC	CATSDSGTGVYEQFF
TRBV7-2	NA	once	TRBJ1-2	TGTGCCAGCAGCTTAGTGGGCGGGGATGGCTACACCTTC	CASSLVGGDGYTF